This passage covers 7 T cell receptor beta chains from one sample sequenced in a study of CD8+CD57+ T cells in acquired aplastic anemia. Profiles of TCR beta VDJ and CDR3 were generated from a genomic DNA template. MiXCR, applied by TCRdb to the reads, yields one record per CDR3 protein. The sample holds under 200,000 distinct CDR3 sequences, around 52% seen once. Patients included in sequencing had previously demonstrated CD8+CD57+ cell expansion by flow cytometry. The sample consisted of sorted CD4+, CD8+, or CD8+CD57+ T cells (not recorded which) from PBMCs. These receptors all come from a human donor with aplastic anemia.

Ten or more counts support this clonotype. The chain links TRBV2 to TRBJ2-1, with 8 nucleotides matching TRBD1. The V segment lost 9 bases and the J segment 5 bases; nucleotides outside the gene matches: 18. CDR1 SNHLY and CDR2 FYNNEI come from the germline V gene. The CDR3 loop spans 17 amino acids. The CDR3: CARSTGAGTGSDNEQFF. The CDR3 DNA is TGTGCCAGGTCGACAGGGGCAGGGACGGGGTCCGACAATGAGCAGTTCTTC.

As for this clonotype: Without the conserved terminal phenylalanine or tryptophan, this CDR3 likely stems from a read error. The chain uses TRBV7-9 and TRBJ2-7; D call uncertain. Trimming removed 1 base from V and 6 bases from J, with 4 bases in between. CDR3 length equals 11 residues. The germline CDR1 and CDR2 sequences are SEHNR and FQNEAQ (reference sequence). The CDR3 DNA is TGTGCCAGCAGCTTAGTGCTCGAGCAGTACCTC. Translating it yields CASSLVLEQYL.

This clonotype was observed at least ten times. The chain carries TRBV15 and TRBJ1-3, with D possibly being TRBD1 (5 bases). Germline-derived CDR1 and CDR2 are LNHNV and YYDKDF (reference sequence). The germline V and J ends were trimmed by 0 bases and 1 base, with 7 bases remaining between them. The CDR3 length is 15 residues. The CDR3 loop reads CATSRDRGSGNTIYF. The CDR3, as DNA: TGTGCCACCAGCAGAGATCGGGGGTCTGGAAACACCATATATTTT.

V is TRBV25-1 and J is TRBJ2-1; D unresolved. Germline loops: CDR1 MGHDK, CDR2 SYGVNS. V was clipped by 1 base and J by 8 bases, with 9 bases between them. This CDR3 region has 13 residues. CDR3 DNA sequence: TGTGCCAGCAGTGAATCCCCCAAGGATGAGCAGTTCTTC. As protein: CASSESPKDEQFF.

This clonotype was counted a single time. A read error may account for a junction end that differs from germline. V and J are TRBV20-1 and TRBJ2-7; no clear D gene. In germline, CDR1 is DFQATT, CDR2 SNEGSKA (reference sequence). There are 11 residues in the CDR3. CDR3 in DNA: TGCAGTGCCCCATCGGGCGCACGGCAGATTTTC. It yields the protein CSAPSGARQIF.

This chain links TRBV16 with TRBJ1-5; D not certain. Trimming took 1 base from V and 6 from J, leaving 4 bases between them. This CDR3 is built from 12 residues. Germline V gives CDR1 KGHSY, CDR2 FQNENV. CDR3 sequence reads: CASSQWLQPQHF. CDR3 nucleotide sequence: TGTGCCAGCAGCCAATGGCTTCAGCCCCAGCATTTT.

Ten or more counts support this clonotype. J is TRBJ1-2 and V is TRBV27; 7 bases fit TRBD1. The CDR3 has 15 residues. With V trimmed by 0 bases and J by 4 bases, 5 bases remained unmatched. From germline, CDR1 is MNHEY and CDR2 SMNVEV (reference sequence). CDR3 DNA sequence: TGTGCCAGCAGTTTATCAGGGGGCGCGAGCTATGGCTACACCTTC. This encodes CASSLSGGASYGYTF.